The 9 T cell receptor beta chains presented below share a single source sample, sequenced in a study of T cell responses to AZD1222 COVID-19 vaccine. Profiling relied on immunoSEQ multiplex PCR, and the TCRdb table lists in-frame clones only, not all of them. In the table there are under 150,000 clones, roughly 80% of which are singletons. The starting material was peripheral blood, obtained on day 0 of MenACWY control vaccination. The receptors shown here come from an adult in good health.

The V and J genes are TRBV27 and TRBJ1-1, with D possibly TRBD1 on 5 matching bases. CDR3 length: 14 amino acids. V dropped 10 bases and J dropped 0 bases, with 15 bases sitting between them. CDR1 is MNHEY, CDR2 SMNVEV, per germline (reference sequence). The CDR3 protein is CATRAVLMNTEAFF. The DNA of the CDR3 is TGTGCCACCAGGGCAGTTTTGATGAACACTGAAGCTTTCTTT.

The chain has TRBV6-5 and TRBJ2-3, with 7 bases matching TRBD2. Germline trimming cut 9 bases from V and 4 bases from J; bases unmatched to any gene: 10. From germline, CDR1 is MNHEY and CDR2 SVGAGI. The CDR3 has 14 amino acids. Here the CDR3 reads CASPVAGVPDTQYF. The DNA of the CDR3 is TGTGCCAGTCCAGTGGCGGGGGTACCAGATACGCAGTATTTT.

Written as DNA, the CDR3 is TGCGCCAGCAGCTCACAGGGGGCCTCCTACAATGAGCAGTTCTTC. Translating it yields CASSSQGASYNEQFF. This chain links TRBV5-1 with TRBJ2-1, with 9 positions matching TRBD1. CDR1 and CDR2 from the germline V gene are SGHRS and YFSETQ. The CDR3 totals 15 residues. V was pared by 3 bases and J by 0 bases, with 1 base of the junction left unmatched.

CDR3 coding DNA: TGTGCCAGCTCACCAGTCCAGGTTGGAGCGAACACTGAAGCTTTCTTT. This encodes CASSPVQVGANTEAFF. The rearrangement joins TRBV18 to TRBJ1-1, with D hard to call. Trimming removed 2 bases from V and 1 base from J, with 14 bases in between. This CDR3 is built from 16 residues. Germline CDR1 is KGHSH and CDR2 is LQKENI.

The chain carries TRBV11-2 and TRBJ1-2; 9 nucleotides match TRBD1. Germline CDR1 reads SGHAT; CDR2 reads FQNNGV. The J segment lost 2 bases and the V segment lost 4 bases, leaving 8 bases of the junction unmatched. The CDR3 contains 16 residues. The CDR3 DNA sequence: TGTGCCAGCAGCTCGCTAGTCGGGACAGGGAACTATGGCTACACCTTC. It translates to CASSSLVGTGNYGYTF.

Here the CDR3 DNA reads TGTGCCATCAGTGAGGGGGTGGAATTAACCGGGGAGCTGTTTTTT. Translating it yields CAISEGVELTGELFF. V and J are TRBV10-3 and TRBJ2-2, with unresolved D. This CDR3 has 15 residues. The germline CDR1 and CDR2 sequences are ENHRY and SYGVKD. Trimming took off 2 bases at V and 5 bases at J, with 12 bases between the two ends.

The rearrangement joins TRBV5-4 to TRBJ1-6; D unresolved. Germline V gene data show CDR1 as SGHNT and CDR2 as YYREEE (reference sequence). Trimming took off 0 bases at V and 4 bases at J, with 8 bases between the two ends. This CDR3 region has 15 residues. The CDR3, as DNA: TGTGCCAGCAGCTTGGCGGGCCTTTATAATTCACCCCTCCACTTT. It specifies CASSLAGLYNSPLHF. The whole variable domain, remainder taken from reference TRBV5-4 and TRBJ1-6, is ETGVTQSPTHLIKTRGQQVTLRCSSQSGHNTVSWYQQALGQGPQFIFQYYREEENGRGNFPPRFSGLQFPNYSSELNVNALELDDSALYLCASSLAGLYNSPLHFGNGTRLTVT.

The V call is TRBV7-9, the J call TRBJ1-1; 9 bases align to TRBD1. Germline assignment: CDR1 SEHNR and CDR2 FQNEAQ (reference sequence). The J segment lost 1 base and the V segment lost 5 bases, leaving 2 bases of the junction unmatched. The CDR3 runs 14 residues. CDR3 sequence reads: CASSTGQGNTEAFF. CDR3 nucleotide sequence: TGTGCCAGCAGCACGGGACAGGGGAACACTGAAGCTTTCTTT.

V and J are TRBV6-1 and TRBJ2-3; perhaps TRBD1 as D (6 bases). The CDR3 extends over 16 amino acids. V dropped 3 bases and J dropped 4 bases, with 17 bases sitting between them. Germline CDR1 and CDR2: MNHNS and SASEGT. DNA of the CDR3: TGTGCCAGCAGTGAGCTTACAGGGATAGGATCAGATACGCAGTATTTT. It yields the protein CASSELTGIGSDTQYF.